The 24 T cell receptor beta chains in this list originate from one sample, sequenced in a study of T cells in Graves' hyperthyroidism and ophthalmopathy (dated by TCRdb to the late 2010s). Library method: multiplex PCR. Sequencer: Illumina HiSeq 2000. The TCR beta CDR3 regions were amplified from the RNA transcripts. The TCR CDR3 was subjected to a first round of RT-PCR using the HTBI primer set and the Qiagen OneStep RT-PCR kit. TCRdb handled the public reads itself, with Q25 trimming in fastp and clone calling in MiXCR, and kept productive beta chains. Rows merge per CDR3 protein into single entries with the most common DNA and genes. The sample contains fewer than 250,000 distinct CDR3 sequences, approximately 25% of them found a single time. The ten largest make up under 40% of the sample. The specimen sequenced was blood. These receptors all come from a middle-aged woman with Graves' ophthalmopathy.

For this clonotype: This may stem from a read error, because a much larger clone lies one nucleotide away. The V gene is TRBV20-1, the J gene TRBJ2-7, with D perhaps TRBD1 (5 bases). The germline gives CDR1 DFQATT, CDR2 SNEGSKA (reference sequence). Trimming removed 0 bases at V and 2 bases at J, with 17 bases between. CDR3 size: 16 residues. The CDR3 sequence is CSARDARQSSPYEQYF. The CDR3 bases are TGCAGTGCTAGAGACGCCCGACAGAGTTCCCCCTACGAGCAGTACTTC.

This clonotype came up many times. V usage is TRBV7-9 and J usage is TRBJ2-7; no firm D call. The germline V and J ends were trimmed by 0 bases and 7 bases, with 10 bases remaining between them. Germline V CDR1 and CDR2: SEHNR, FQNEAQ (reference sequence). The CDR3 has 13 residues. The DNA of the CDR3 is TGTGCCAGCAGCTTAGCCGGAGAAAGGGAGCAGTACTTC. It codes for CASSLAGEREQYF. The full variable domain, completed using reference TRBV7-9 and TRBJ2-7, is DTGVSQNPRHKITKRGQNVTFRCDPISEHNRLYWYRQTLGQGPEFLTYFQNEAQLEKSRLLSDRFSAERPKGSFSTLEIQRTEQGDSAMYLCASSLAGEREQYFGPGTRLTVT.

This clonotype appeared many times. Here the CDR3 reads CASRDRSFGYTF. The CDR3 region has the DNA TGTGCCAGCCGGGACAGGTCTTTTGGCTACACCTTC. The J gene is TRBJ1-2, the V gene TRBV28; 8 bases align to TRBD1. V was clipped by 8 bases and J by 7 bases; unmatched bases: 6. Germline assignment: CDR1 MDHEN and CDR2 SYDVKM. This CDR3 is 12 amino acids long.

The chain has TRBV15 and TRBJ1-5, with D perhaps matching TRBD1 (5 bases). V lost 0 bases and J 10 bases, leaving 13 bases between the germline ends. Germline CDR1 and CDR2: LNHNV and YYDKDF (reference sequence). The CDR3 sequence is 14 residues long. The CDR3 DNA is TGTGCCACCAGCAGAGATAGGGGTGGTCATCCCCAGCATTTT. Amino acids: CATSRDRGGHPQHF.

This clonotype was detected many times. V usage is TRBV20-1 and J usage is TRBJ2-7, with 7 positions matching TRBD1. Germline V lookup: CDR1 DFQATT, CDR2 SNEGSKA (reference sequence). The length of the CDR3 is 13 residues. The CDR3 protein is CRARTGISYEQYF. Written as DNA, the CDR3 is TGCAGAGCAAGGACAGGAATTTCCTACGAGCAGTACTTC.

This clonotype was detected many times. The rearrangement joins TRBV6-1 to TRBJ2-2, with D hard to call. V was trimmed by 10 bases and J by 5 bases, leaving 5 bases between them. The CDR3 loop spans 10 amino acids. Germline CDR1 MNHNS, CDR2 SASEGT. For the CDR3, the DNA is TGTGCCATCCTAACCGGGGAGCTGTTTTTT. It encodes CAILTGELFF.

This clonotype showed up many times. The V call is TRBV12-3 or TRBV12-4, the J call TRBJ1-3; maybe TRBD1 (5 bases). V lost 1 base and J lost 4, with 17 bases in between. The CDR3 has 17 amino acids. CDR3 residues: CASSLVMDIDSGNTIYF. The CDR3 region has the DNA TGTGCCAGCAGTTTAGTTATGGACATCGACTCCGGAAACACCATATATTTT.

This rearrangement joins TRBV7-9 to TRBJ2-4, with 8 bases aligning to TRBD2. Germline V lookup: CDR1 SEHNR, CDR2 FQNEAQ (reference sequence). J lost 9 bases, V lost 4 bases, and 8 bases had no gene match. The CDR3 is 14 residues long. This CDR3 reads CASSSGGGAVIQYF. The CDR3 coding sequence is TGTGCCAGCAGCTCCGGGGGGGGGGCAGTCATTCAGTACTTC.

This clonotype came up many times. The rearrangement links TRBV20-1 to TRBJ2-7, with D tentatively TRBD1 or TRBD2 (5 bases each). The germline V gene has CDR1 DFQATT and CDR2 SNEGSKA (reference sequence). The germline V and J ends were trimmed by 5 bases and 9 bases, with 17 bases remaining between them. This CDR3 comprises 12 residues. CDR3 DNA sequence: TGCAGTGCTCCCCTCTTAGGGACCGGGCAGTACTTC. As protein: CSAPLLGTGQYF.

The chain has TRBV7-9 and TRBJ2-7, with D tentatively TRBD1 (5 bases). CDR1 is SEHNR, CDR2 FQNEAQ, per germline (reference sequence). The V and J ends lost 5 bases and 2 bases respectively, with 16 bases between them. The CDR3 is made up of 15 amino acids. CDR3 protein: CASSADSRLTYEQYF. In DNA, the CDR3 is TGTGCCAGCAGCGCCGACAGTCGCTTAACCTACGAGCAGTACTTC.

This clonotype has a count of ten or more. The chain links TRBV7-2 to TRBJ2-7, with 8 bases fitting TRBD1. CDR1 SGHTA and CDR2 FQGNSA come from the germline V gene. V gave up 7 bases and J gave up 0 bases; unmatched junction bases: 5. This CDR3 spans 14 amino acids. CDR3 in amino acids: CASNPGQGSYEQYF. The CDR3 DNA sequence: TGTGCCAGCAACCCCGGACAGGGCTCCTACGAGCAGTACTTC.

This clonotype was picked up many times. The CDR3 DNA reads as TGCAGTGCTAGAGATCTTAGGACAGGGAGGTGGGTCGACACTGAAGCTTTCTTT. It specifies CSARDLRTGRWVDTEAFF. The chain employs TRBV20-1 and TRBJ1-1; 8 nucleotides align to TRBD1. CDR3 length: 18 residues. The V gene's germline CDR1 is DFQATT and CDR2 SNEGSKA (reference sequence). Germline trimming cut 0 bases from V and 3 bases from J; bases unmatched to any gene: 15.

This clonotype was seen at least ten times. The CDR3 is CASSQRGDGEPGLRGLEQYF. The CDR3 DNA reads as TGTGCCAGCAGCCAAAGAGGAGATGGCGAACCGGGACTACGAGGACTCGAGCAGTACTTC. V and J are TRBV4-2 and TRBJ2-7; 7 bases agree with TRBD2. This CDR3 is 20 amino acids long. V lost 2 bases and J lost 6; bases outside the gene matches: 25. Germline V CDR1 and CDR2: LGHNA, YNFKEQ.

At least ten counts were recorded for this clonotype. A read error is possible here, since a much larger clone lies one base away. The rearrangement joins TRBV6-1 to TRBJ2-2, with D unresolved. V was cut by 10 bases and J by 3 bases, with 12 bases left in between. Germline V gene lookup returns CDR1 MNHNS and CDR2 SASEGT. There are 13 residues in the CDR3. The CDR3: CATPRRHTGELFF. In nucleotides, the CDR3 is TGTGCCACACCGAGACGGCACACCGGGGAGCTGTTTTTT.

This chain uses TRBV28 with TRBJ1-5; D unclear. The V gene lost 3 bases and the J gene lost 4 bases, with 7 bases spanning the gap. Germline CDR1 MDHEN, CDR2 SYDVKM. The CDR3 is made up of 13 amino acids. CDR3 DNA sequence: TGTGCCAGCAGTTTTTGGGGAAATCAGCCCCAGCATTTT. Translating gives CASSFWGNQPQHF.

About this clonotype itself: A much larger clonotype is one base distant, so this may be a read error. The chain is built from TRBV4-2 and TRBJ1-2; TRBD1 is a possible D gene (5 bases). CDR1 and CDR2 from the germline V gene are LGHNA and YNFKEQ. The CDR3 loop spans 12 amino acids. The V gene lost 3 bases and the J gene lost 3 bases, with 5 bases spanning the gap. The CDR3 DNA is TGTGCCAGCAGCCAGACAGACTATGGCTACACCTTC. The encoded protein is CASSQTDYGYTF.

This clonotype was observed many times. The V and J genes are TRBV28 and TRBJ1-1; D may be TRBD1 (5 bases). CDR1 and CDR2 (germline): MDHEN, SYDVKM. Trimming cost V 6 bases and J 4 bases, with 12 bases left between them. The CDR3 covers 13 residues. The DNA for the CDR3 is TGTGCCAGCAGGATATCGGGGGGCACTGAAGCTTTCTTT. Amino acids: CASRISGGTEAFF.

Note on this clonotype: This may be a read error, as it is one base from a much larger clone. This sequence joins TRBV5-1 and TRBJ2-7, with 10 bases matching TRBD2. The CDR3 is 15 residues long. Per germline, CDR1 SGHRS and CDR2 YFSETQ. DNA of the CDR3: TGCGTCAGCAGCTTGGAAAGCGGGAGGGCCTACGAGCAGTACTTC. This translates into CVSSLESGRAYEQYF. The complete variable domain, with remaining parts taken from reference TRBV5-1 and TRBJ2-7, reads KAGVTQTPRYLIKTRGQQVTLSCSPISGHRSVSWYQQTPGQGLQFLFEYFSETQRNKGNFPGRFSGRQFSNSRSEMNVSTLELGDSALYLCVSSLESGRAYEQYFGPGTRLTVT.

Of note for this clonotype: This may stem from a read error, because a much larger clone lies one nucleotide away. This chain joins TRBV20-1 and TRBJ1-1; the D gene is possibly TRBD1 (5 bases). Trimming left V 3 bases short and J 6 bases short, with 17 bases between. Germline lookup yields CDR1 DFQATT and CDR2 SNEGSKA (reference sequence). This CDR3 region has 14 residues. In nucleotides, the CDR3 is TGCAGTGCTAGGCCCGGTGGGGGAGGGTCTGAAGCTTTCTTT. This sequence encodes CSARPGGGGSEAFF.

The sample holds many counts of this clonotype. The chain combines TRBV12-3 or TRBV12-4 with TRBJ2-7; TRBD2 agrees at 9 bases. The CDR3 covers 14 residues. Germline trimming cut 6 bases from V and 0 bases from J; bases unmatched to any gene: 3. As DNA, the CDR3 is TGTGCCAGCAGGGATAGCGGGAGCTCCTACGAGCAGTACTTC. It is translated as CASRDSGSSYEQYF.

There are many counts of this clonotype. At one boundary the junction diverges from the germline segment, which might be a read error. The V gene is TRBV28, the J gene TRBJ2-7, with 7 bases lining up with TRBD1. The germline CDR1 and CDR2 sequences are MDHEN and SYDVKM. This CDR3 spans 15 amino acids. CDR3 bases: TGTGCCAGCAGTTCCAGGGGGTCTAACTCCTGCGAGCAGTACTTC. This translates into CASSSRGSNSCEQYF.

The CDR3 protein is CASSLELQGGPLQETQYF. The CDR3, as DNA: TGTGCCAGCAGCTTGGAACTTCAGGGGGGTCCCCTCCAAGAGACCCAGTACTTC. The chain links TRBV5-4 to TRBJ2-5, with D perhaps matching TRBD1 (7 bases). Germline CDR1 reads SGHNT; CDR2 reads YYREEE (reference sequence). The V end lost 0 bases, the J end lost 1 base, and 19 bases lay between the germline ends. This CDR3 region has 18 residues.

This clonotype was seen repeatedly, ten times or more. This chain connects TRBV20-1 to TRBJ2-5; 8 bases match TRBD1. CDR1 and CDR2 from the germline V gene are DFQATT and SNEGSKA (reference sequence). CDR3 length: 15 residues. V lost 3 bases and J lost 2; bases outside the gene matches: 8. The CDR3 sequence: CSARPPGQEQETQYF. CDR3 sequence (DNA): TGCAGTGCTAGGCCACCGGGACAGGAGCAAGAGACCCAGTACTTC.

This clonotype was seen repeatedly, ten times or more. This rearrangement joins TRBV6-5 to TRBJ2-1; TRBD2 is a possible D gene (6 bases). The germline gives CDR1 MNHEY, CDR2 SVGAGI. V was pared by 7 bases and J by 3 bases, with 16 bases between. This CDR3 spans 15 amino acids. The CDR3 loop is CASIPGTGHYNEQFF. In DNA form, the CDR3 reads TGTGCCAGCATCCCCGGGACTGGGCACTACAATGAGCAGTTCTTC.